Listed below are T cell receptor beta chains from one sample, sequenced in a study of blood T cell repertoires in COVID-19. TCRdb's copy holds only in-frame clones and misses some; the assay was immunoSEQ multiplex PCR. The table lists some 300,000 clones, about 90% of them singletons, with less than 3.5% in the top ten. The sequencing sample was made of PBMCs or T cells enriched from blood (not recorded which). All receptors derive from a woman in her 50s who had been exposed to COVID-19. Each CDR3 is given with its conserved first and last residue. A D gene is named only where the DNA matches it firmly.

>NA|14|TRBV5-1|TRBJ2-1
CASSGMEVYNEQFF
TGCGCCAGCAGCGGGATGGAGGTTTACAATGAGCAGTTCTTC
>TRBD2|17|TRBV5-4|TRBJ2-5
CASRSGLAGGFQETQYF
TGTGCCAGCAGATCCGGACTAGCGGGGGGCTTCCAAGAGACCCAGTACTTC
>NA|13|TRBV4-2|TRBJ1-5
CASSQAFGQPQHF
TGTGCCAGCAGCCAAGCCTTCGGTCAGCCCCAGCATTTT
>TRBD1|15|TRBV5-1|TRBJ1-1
CASRYGQVRGTEAFF
TGCGCCAGCAGATACGGACAGGTACGAGGCACTGAAGCTTTCTTT
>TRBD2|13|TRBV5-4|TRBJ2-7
CASSLAGGAEQYF
TGTGCCAGCAGCTTGGCCGGGGGGGCCGAGCAGTACTTC
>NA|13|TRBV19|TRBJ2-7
CASKNGLDYEQYF
TGTGCCAGTAAGAACGGGTTGGACTACGAGCAGTACTTC
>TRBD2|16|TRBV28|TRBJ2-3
CASSSAGGFSTDTQYF
TGTGCCAGCAGTTCGGCGGGGGGGTTTAGCACAGATACGCAGTATTTT
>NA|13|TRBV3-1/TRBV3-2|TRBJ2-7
CASSPGQIYEQYF
TGTGCCAGCAGCCCCGGACAGATCTACGAGCAGTACTTC
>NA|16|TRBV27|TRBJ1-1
CASSLSAGDENTEAFF
TGTGCCAGCAGTTTATCGGCAGGGGATGAGAACACTGAAGCTTTCTTT
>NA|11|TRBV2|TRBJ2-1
CASSEAQEQFF
TGTGCCAGCAGTGAAGCCCAGGAGCAGTTCTTC
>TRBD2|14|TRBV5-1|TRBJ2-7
CASSLASGGYEQYF
TGCGCCAGCAGCTTGGCTAGCGGCGGCTACGAGCAGTACTTC
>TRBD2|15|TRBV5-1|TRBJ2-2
CASSLKTSATGELFF
TGCGCCAGCAGCTTAAAGACTAGCGCCACCGGGGAGCTGTTTTTT
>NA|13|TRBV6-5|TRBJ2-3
CASSYGDTDTQYF
TGTGCCAGCAGTTACGGAGACACAGATACGCAGTATTTT
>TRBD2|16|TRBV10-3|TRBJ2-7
CAISDPGVSGDNEQYF
TGTGCCATCAGTGACCCCGGGGTTAGCGGGGATAACGAGCAGTACTTC
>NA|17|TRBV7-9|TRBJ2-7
CASSLAVSTGPPYEQYF
TGTGCCAGCAGCTTAGCTGTTTCGACAGGTCCCCCCTACGAGCAGTACTTC
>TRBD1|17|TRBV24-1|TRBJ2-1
CATSDLGTGNFVDEQFF
TGTGCCACCAGTGATTTAGGGACAGGGAATTTCGTCGATGAGCAGTTCTTC
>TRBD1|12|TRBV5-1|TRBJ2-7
CASSSQGLEQYF
TGCGCCAGCAGCTCACAGGGGTTGGAGCAGTACTTC
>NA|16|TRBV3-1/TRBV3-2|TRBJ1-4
CASSPRRNTNREKLFF
TGTGCCAGCAGCCCCAGACGGAACACAAACAGAGAAAAACTGTTTTTT